Here is one T cell receptor beta chain with its context. Its target is unknown. The CDR3 consists of 14 residues. Germline assignment: CDR1 SQVTM and CDR2 ANQGSEA. The ends were cut back, 2 bases at V and 4 bases at J, with 14 bases in the middle. The time point was: week 11, during vaccination. Each vaccine dose was 300 ug of mutant IDH1 20-mer peptide, with topical imiquimod. The donors' diagnosis was new WHO grade 3 or 4 astrocytoma that was IDH1-mutant and ATRX-lost. This record comes from a study of a mutant IDH1 vaccine in newly diagnosed glioma. Background on the study: Vaccines were first given 4-6 weeks after radiotherapy alone, or with temozolomide cycles.

Sequencing was performed with immunoSEQ multiplex PCR; in TCRdb, only in-frame clones are kept and a portion is missing. Among about 60,000 clones listed, less than 85% were seen once. The gene calls are TRBV29-1 and TRBJ1-2; D not certain. The receptor was isolated from a man in his thirties or forties with glioma. Sequencing used PBMCs, obtained from a glioma patient whose treatment included an IDH1 peptide vaccine. CDR3 amino acids: CSVETGVQSYGYTF. The CDR3 DNA reads as TGCAGCGTTGAAACTGGGGTTCAGAGCTATGGCTACACCTTC.